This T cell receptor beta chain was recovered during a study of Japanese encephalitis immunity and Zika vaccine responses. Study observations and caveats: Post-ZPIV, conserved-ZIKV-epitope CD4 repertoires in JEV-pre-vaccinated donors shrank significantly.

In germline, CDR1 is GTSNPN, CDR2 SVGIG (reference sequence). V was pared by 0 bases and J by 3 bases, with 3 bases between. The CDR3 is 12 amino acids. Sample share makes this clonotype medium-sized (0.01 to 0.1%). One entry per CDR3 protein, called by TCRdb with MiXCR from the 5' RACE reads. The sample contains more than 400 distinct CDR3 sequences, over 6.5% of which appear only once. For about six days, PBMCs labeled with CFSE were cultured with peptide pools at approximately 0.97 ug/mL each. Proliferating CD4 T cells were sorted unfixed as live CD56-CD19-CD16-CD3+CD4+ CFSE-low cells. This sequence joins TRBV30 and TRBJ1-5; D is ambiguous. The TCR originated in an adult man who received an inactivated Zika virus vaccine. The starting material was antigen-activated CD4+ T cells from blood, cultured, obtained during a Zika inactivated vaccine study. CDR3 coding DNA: TGTGCCTGGAGTGTAGACAATCAGCCCCAGCATTTT. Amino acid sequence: CAWSVDNQPQHF.